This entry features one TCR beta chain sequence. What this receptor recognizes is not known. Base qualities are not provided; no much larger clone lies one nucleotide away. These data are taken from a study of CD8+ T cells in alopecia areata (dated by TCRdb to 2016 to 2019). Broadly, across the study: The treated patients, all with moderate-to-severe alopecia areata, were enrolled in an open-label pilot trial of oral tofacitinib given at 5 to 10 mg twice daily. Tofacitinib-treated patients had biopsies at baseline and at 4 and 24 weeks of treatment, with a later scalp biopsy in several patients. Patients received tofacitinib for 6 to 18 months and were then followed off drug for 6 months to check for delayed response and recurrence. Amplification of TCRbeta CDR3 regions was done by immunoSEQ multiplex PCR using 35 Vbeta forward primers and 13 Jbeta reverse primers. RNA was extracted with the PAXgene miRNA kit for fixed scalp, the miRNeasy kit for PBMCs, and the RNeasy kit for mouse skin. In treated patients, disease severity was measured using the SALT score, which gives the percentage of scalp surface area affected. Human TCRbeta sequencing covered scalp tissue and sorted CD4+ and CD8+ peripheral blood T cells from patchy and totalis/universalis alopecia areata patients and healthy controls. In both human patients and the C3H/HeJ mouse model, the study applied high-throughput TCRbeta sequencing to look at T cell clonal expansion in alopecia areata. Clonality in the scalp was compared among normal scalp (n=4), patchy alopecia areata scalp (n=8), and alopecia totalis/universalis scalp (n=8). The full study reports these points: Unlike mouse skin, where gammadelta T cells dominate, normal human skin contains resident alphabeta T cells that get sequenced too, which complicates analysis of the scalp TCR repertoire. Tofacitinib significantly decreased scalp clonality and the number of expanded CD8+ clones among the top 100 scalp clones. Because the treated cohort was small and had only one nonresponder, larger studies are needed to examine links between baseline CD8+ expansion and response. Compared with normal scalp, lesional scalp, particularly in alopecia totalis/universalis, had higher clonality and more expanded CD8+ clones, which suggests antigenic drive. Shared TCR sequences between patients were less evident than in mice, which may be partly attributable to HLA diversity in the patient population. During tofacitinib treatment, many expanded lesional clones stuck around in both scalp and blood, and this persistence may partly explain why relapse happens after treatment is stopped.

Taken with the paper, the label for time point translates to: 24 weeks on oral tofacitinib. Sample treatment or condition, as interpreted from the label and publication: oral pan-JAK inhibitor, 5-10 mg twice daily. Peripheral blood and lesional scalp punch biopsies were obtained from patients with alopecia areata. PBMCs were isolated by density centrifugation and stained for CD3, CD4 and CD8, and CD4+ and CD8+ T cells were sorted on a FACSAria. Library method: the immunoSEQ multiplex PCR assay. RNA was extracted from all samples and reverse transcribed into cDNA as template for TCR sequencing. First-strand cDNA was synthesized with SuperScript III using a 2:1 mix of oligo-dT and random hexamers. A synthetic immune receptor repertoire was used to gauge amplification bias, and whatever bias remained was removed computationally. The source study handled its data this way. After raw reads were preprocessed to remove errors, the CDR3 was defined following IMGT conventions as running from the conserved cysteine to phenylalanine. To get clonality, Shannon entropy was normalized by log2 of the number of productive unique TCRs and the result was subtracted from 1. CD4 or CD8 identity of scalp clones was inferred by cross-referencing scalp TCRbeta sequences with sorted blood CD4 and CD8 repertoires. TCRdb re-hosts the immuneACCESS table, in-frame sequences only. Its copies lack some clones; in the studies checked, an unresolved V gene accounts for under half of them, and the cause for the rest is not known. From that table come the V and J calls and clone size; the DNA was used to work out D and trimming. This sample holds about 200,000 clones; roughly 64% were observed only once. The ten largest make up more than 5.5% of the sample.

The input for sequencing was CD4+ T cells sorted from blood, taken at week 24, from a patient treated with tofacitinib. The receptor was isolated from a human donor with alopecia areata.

CDR3 protein: CASSRDSWEPQHF. The DNA reads TGTGCCAGCAGTAGGGACAGCTGGGAGCCCCAGCATTTT. The V and J genes are TRBV27 and TRBJ1-5; TRBD1 matches 7 bases in the middle. V and J are trimmed by 5 bases and 8 bases, and the gene matches miss 6 bases of the junction. The CDR3 covers 13 residues, taking in both the cysteine and the phenylalanine. Solely the CDR3 DNA is kept, with 39 bases framed from the first base. Reading the germline V gene (reference sequence) gives CDR1 MNHEY and CDR2 SMNVEV.